Listed below are T cell receptor beta chains from one sample, sequenced in a study of PD-1 blockade in mismatch repair-deficient tumors. Assay used: immunoSEQ multiplex PCR; TCRdb lists only in-frame clones, some missing. Of around 120,000 clones listed, roughly nine tenths were seen once; the top ten hold roughly 14%. Material: peripheral blood, obtained 44 weeks after starting pembrolizumab. The receptors originated from an adult with mismatch repair-deficient cancer. Each CDR3 is given with its conserved first and last residue. Rows may omit the clone size; those that give it use once, few, many or a size class.

V: TRBV30
size: .
CDR3: CAWRKSGTSGFEQYF

V: TRBV27
size: .
CDR3: CASSFGTNNEQFF

V: TRBV6-4
size: .
CDR3: CASSGVRGISSYEQYF

V: TRBV2
size: .
CDR3: CASNRDSNTGELFF

V: TRBV5-4
size: .
CDR3: CASSSEPSYEQYF

V: TRBV29-1
size: once
CDR3: CSVEKDGSYNEQFF

V: TRBV5-4
size: .
CDR3: CASSSYGTDTQYF

V: TRBV29-1
size: .
CDR3: CSVEVGTGDNQPQHF

V: TRBV6-5
size: .
CDR3: CASSYQGTGSYEQYF

V: TRBV7-2
size: .
CDR3: CASSLGPRFGRANEQFF

V: TRBV28
size: .
CDR3: CASSPTVIGYGTEAFF

V: TRBV5-1
size: .
CDR3: CASSPWVVDRRSYEQYF

V: TRBV6-1
size: .
CDR3: CASTLGSYEQYF

V: TRBV29-1
size: .
CDR3: CSVVWDRGQDTEAFF

V: TRBV4-1
size: .
CDR3: CASSQAQGGYEQYF

V: TRBV10-3
size: .
CDR3: CAIRDGPTGELFF

V: TRBV4-1
size: .
CDR3: CASSQLIRGRTIYNEQFF

V: TRBV6-5
size: .
CDR3: CASSYSMAQGETQYF

V: TRBV27
size: .
CDR3: CASSSGTSGTYEQYF

V: TRBV6-5
size: .
CDR3: CASGLNTEAFF

V: TRBV28
size: .
CDR3: CASTALTIAGGSDEQYF

V: TRBV5-1
size: .
CDR3: CASSLQLDTEAFF

V: TRBV6-6
size: .
CDR3: CASSYTPGTGGGELFF

V: TRBV5-1
size: .
CDR3: CASSPERSSYEQYF

V: TRBV5-1
size: .
CDR3: CASRPRVGTGELFF

V: TRBV5-4
size: .
CDR3: CASSSTVTDTQYF

V: TRBV19
size: .
CDR3: CASSWGASNTEAFF

V: TRBV14
size: .
CDR3: CASSHFSGGTLLSGANVLTF

V: TRBV7-6
size: .
CDR3: CASSLDGLLNTEAFF

V: TRBV28
size: .
CDR3: CASSSGTVYGYTF

V: TRBV19
size: few
CDR3: CASSDLQETQYF

V: TRBV19
size: .
CDR3: CASSTMRQGGFETQYF

V: TRBV2
size: .
CDR3: CASRGGDEQFF

V: TRBV2
size: .
CDR3: CAITGSTDTQYF

V: TRBV18
size: .
CDR3: CASSPAGDSYEQYF

V: TRBV19
size: .
CDR3: CASSILGGRYTDTQYF

V: TRBV19
size: .
CDR3: CASSHNVRLNSNQPQHF

V: TRBV28
size: .
CDR3: CASSPGFLSWSESSYEQYF

V: TRBV7-6
size: .
CDR3: CASSLVGNNEQFF

V: TRBV7-6
size: .
CDR3: CASSLGPSGRDNEQFF

V: TRBV19
size: .
CDR3: CASSGQARQETQYF

V: TRBV7-9
size: .
CDR3: CASSPGGITEAFF

V: TRBV5-1
size: .
CDR3: CASSFNRNTEAFF

V: TRBV27
size: .
CDR3: CASSFSLGGEQYF

V: TRBV11-3
size: .
CDR3: CASSLDREDTQYF

V: TRBV7-9
size: .
CDR3: CASSLASLEYNEQFF

V: TRBV14
size: .
CDR3: CASSQDLQETQYF

V: TRBV10-2
size: .
CDR3: CASSVGPSYEQYF

V: TRBV12-5
size: few
CDR3: CASGLVSAGNQPQHF

V: TRBV11-2
size: .
CDR3: CASSLSGRENTEAFF

V: TRBV9
size: .
CDR3: CASSSDSAGLLYEQYF

V: TRBV19
size: .
CDR3: CASSPQGVPYEQYF

V: TRBV4-2
size: once
CDR3: CASSRGYGTNEKLFF

V: TRBV30
size: few
CDR3: CAWSRPGTAIYF